Below are 5 T cell receptor beta chains sequenced from a single sample in a study of blood T cell repertoires in COVID-19. Sequencing used immunoSEQ multiplex PCR; TCRdb keeps in-frame clones, though not all of them. The data hold 200,000 to 300,000 clones, with roughly nine tenths observed a single time. Sequencing used peripheral blood. The receptors derive from a man aged 60 to 69 who had recovered from COVID-19.

The gene calls are TRBV6-5 and TRBJ2-7; TRBD1 aligns across 9 bases. J lost 5 bases, V lost 2 bases, and 7 bases had no gene match. The CDR3 runs to 15 residues. Germline V lookup: CDR1 MNHEY, CDR2 SVGAGI. The CDR3 sequence is CASSYVPGQGNEQYF. The CDR3 nucleotides are TGTGCCAGCAGTTACGTACCGGGACAGGGTAACGAGCAGTACTTC.

The V call is TRBV7-2, the J call TRBJ1-1; 9 nucleotides match TRBD1. The germline gives CDR1 SGHTA, CDR2 FQGNSA. CDR3 size: 14 residues. The ends lost 7 bases at V and 0 bases at J; junction bases unmatched: 3. DNA for the CDR3: TGTGCCAGCATCCGGACAGGGGTGAACACTGAAGCTTTCTTT. Amino acids: CASIRTGVNTEAFF.

This clone was counted between two and nine times. This specimen includes other DNA sequences encoding the same CDR3. The chain links TRBV30 to TRBJ2-7; perhaps TRBD1 as D (6 bases). The CDR3 is 12 amino acids. V was pared by 0 bases and J by 3 bases, with 6 bases between. CDR1 is GTSNPN, CDR2 SVGIG, per germline (reference sequence). CDR3 DNA: TGTGCCTGGAGTGTAGGGGGCTACGAGCAGTACTTC. Its protein product is CAWSVGGYEQYF.

This chain connects TRBV6-5 to TRBJ1-2, with D possibly being TRBD1 (5 bases). In germline, CDR1 is MNHEY, CDR2 SVGAGI. V lost 5 bases to trimming and J lost 8 bases, with 12 bases between them. The CDR3 contains 12 residues. Written as DNA, the CDR3 is TGTGCCAGCAGTCCCCCTCGGGGGGGCTACACCTTC. It yields the protein CASSPPRGGYTF.

The V and J genes are TRBV5-5 and TRBJ2-7; TRBD1 aligns across 7 bases. The V gene end was trimmed by 0 bases and the J gene end by 3 bases; junction bases not matched to a gene: 3. The CDR3 is 14 amino acids. Germline V gene lookup returns CDR1 SGHKS and CDR2 YYEKEE (reference sequence). The CDR3 nucleotides read TGTGCCAGCAGCTTGGCCCGACAGGGCTACGAGCAGTACTTC. Translation: CASSLARQGYEQYF.